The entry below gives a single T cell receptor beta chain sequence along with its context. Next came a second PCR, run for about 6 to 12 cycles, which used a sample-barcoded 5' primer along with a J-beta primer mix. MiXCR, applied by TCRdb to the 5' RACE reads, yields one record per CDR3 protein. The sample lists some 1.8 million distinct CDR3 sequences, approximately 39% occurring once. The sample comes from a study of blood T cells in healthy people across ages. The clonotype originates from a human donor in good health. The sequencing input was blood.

CDR3 in DNA: TGCGCCAGCAGCCATGAGCCGGGACAGACGAATCAGCCCCAGCATTTT. It translates to CASSHEPGQTNQPQHF. The chain has TRBV4-1 and TRBJ1-5; 7 nucleotides line up with TRBD1. V was pared by 3 bases and J by 4 bases, with 9 bases of the junction left unmatched. CDR1 and CDR2 (germline): MGHRA, YSYEKL. The CDR3 totals 16 residues.